This T cell receptor beta chain was recorded in a study of early stage breast cancer tumors. Across the whole study: Of around 15 invasive breast tumors, more than ten were hormone receptor-positive, HER2-negative.

V lost 5 bases to trimming and J lost 1 base, with 2 bases between them. The CDR3 runs to 11 residues. Germline V gives CDR1 MDHEN, CDR2 SYDVKM. Repertoires were generated with immunoSEQ multiplex PCR, while TCRdb's copy carries only in-frame clones and drops some. The repertoire consists of about 31,000 clones, with around 67% occurring once and the leading ten covering approximately 5%. The TCR originated in a person aged 40 to 50 with breast cancer. The genes are TRBV28 and TRBJ1-1, with D unclear. Material for sequencing was blood. CDR3 nucleotides: TGTGCCAGCAGTCAGAACACTGAAGCTTTCTTT. It specifies CASSQNTEAFF. The entire variable domain, with the rest obtained from reference TRBV28 and TRBJ1-1, is as follows: DVKVTQSSRYLVKRTGEKVFLECVQDMDHENMFWYRQDPGLGLRLIYFSYDVKMKEKGDIPEGYSVSREKKERFSLILESASTNQTSMYLCASSQNTEAFFGQGTRLTVV.